This TCR beta chain was profiled in a study of cytomegalovirus exposure and HLA in healthy donors. J gave up 7 bases and V 6 bases, and 6 bases lay outside the gene matches. Per the germline V gene, CDR1 is MNHNS and CDR2 is SASEGT. This CDR3 is built from 12 residues. The PCR employed 60 Vbeta primers together with 13 Jbeta primers. Sequencing used immunoSEQ multiplex PCR; TCRdb keeps in-frame clones, though not all of them. Its listing shows approximately 120,000 clones. The J gene is TRBJ2-7, the V gene TRBV6-1; 7 bases are a match to TRBD1. This receptor was obtained from a middle-aged man in good health and CMV-seronegative. What was sequenced was PBMCs. The CDR3 DNA is TGTGCCAGCAGAGCGACAGGGTCGGAGCAGTACTTC. Amino acids: CASRATGSEQYF.